The 24 T cell receptor beta chains below come from one sample, sequenced in a study of cytomegalovirus exposure and HLA in healthy donors. The protocol was immunoSEQ multiplex PCR, while the TCRdb copy is restricted to in-frame clones and leaves out a portion. The data contain about 160,000 clones, 96% of them singletons. What was sequenced was PBMCs. These receptors were obtained from a woman aged 18-29 years in good health and CMV-seronegative.

The V call is TRBV7-2, the J call TRBJ1-2; D gene unclear. The CDR3 runs to 16 residues. V lost 2 bases, J lost 3 bases, and 16 bases lay in between. CDR1 and CDR2 from the germline V gene are SGHTA and FQGNSA. CDR3 loop: CASSLYTTALDYGYTF. The DNA for the CDR3 is TGTGCCAGCAGCTTATATACCACAGCCTTGGACTATGGCTACACCTTC.

The V and J genes are TRBV28 and TRBJ1-2; 7 bases fit TRBD1. Germline V gene data show CDR1 as MDHEN and CDR2 as SYDVKM. Losses at the gene ends were 8 bases for V and 6 bases for J; bases not matched to a gene: 3. The CDR3 totals 11 residues. The CDR3 DNA sequence: TGTGCCAGCTGGACAGGAGATGGCTACACCTTC. Translated, it gives CASWTGDGYTF.

J is TRBJ2-2 and V is TRBV5-1, with TRBD2 identical over 10 bases. The CDR3 has 15 residues. The V gene end was trimmed by 4 bases and the J gene end by 1 base; junction bases not matched to a gene: 1. Germline V CDR1 and CDR2: SGHRS, YFSETQ. The CDR3 nucleotides are TGCGCCAGCAGCGCTAGCGGGGGGAACACCGGGGAGCTGTTTTTT. This translates into CASSASGGNTGELFF.

The V call is TRBV5-4, the J call TRBJ2-7; D call uncertain. Trimming left V 4 bases short and J 6 bases short, with 17 bases between. Germline V lookup: CDR1 SGHNT, CDR2 YYREEE (reference sequence). The CDR3 runs to 14 residues. The CDR3 nucleotides are TGTGCCAGCAGCCGCGGAGTTGCAGTCGGCGAGCAGTACTTC. Translating it yields CASSRGVAVGEQYF. The full variable domain, with the rest looked up from reference TRBV5-4 and TRBJ2-7, is ETGVTQSPTHLIKTRGQQVTLRCSSQSGHNTVSWYQQALGQGPQFIFQYYREEENGRGNFPPRFSGLQFPNYSSELNVNALELDDSALYLCASSRGVAVGEQYFGPGTRLTVT.

This chain uses TRBV5-1 with TRBJ2-2, with 8 bases lining up with TRBD2. Germline assignment: CDR1 SGHRS and CDR2 YFSETQ. The CDR3 totals 14 residues. Losses at the gene ends were 5 bases for V and 6 bases for J; bases not matched to a gene: 6. The CDR3 DNA follows: TGCGCCAGCAGTTCGGGACTAGTAGCCGGGGAGCTGTTTTTT. Translating it yields CASSSGLVAGELFF.

V gene TRBV5-4 combines with J gene TRBJ2-5, with D possibly matching TRBD2 (6 bases). The CDR3 sequence is 12 residues long. Trimming took 7 bases from V and 4 from J, leaving 11 bases between them. Germline V gives CDR1 SGHNT, CDR2 YYREEE (reference sequence). CDR3 residues: CASSQGGETQYF. In DNA form, the CDR3 reads TGTGCCAGCTCCCAGGGAGGAGAGACCCAGTACTTC.

The chain combines TRBV9 with TRBJ2-3, with a possible D match to TRBD1 (6 bases). V lost 4 bases, J lost 0 bases, and 12 bases lay in between. Germline assignment: CDR1 SGDLS and CDR2 YYNGEE. The CDR3 consists of 15 residues. CDR3 sequence: CASSTTGASTDTQYF. The CDR3 DNA reads as TGTGCCAGCAGCACGACAGGTGCTAGCACAGATACGCAGTATTTT.

The chain couples TRBV19 to TRBJ2-6; possibly TRBD1 for D (6 bases). V was cut by 3 bases and J by 0 bases, with 18 bases left in between. CDR3 length equals 19 residues. Germline CDR1 and CDR2: LNHDA and SQIVND (reference sequence). CDR3 in amino acids: CASSIAPAGESSGANVLTF. Here the CDR3 DNA reads TGTGCCAGTAGTATCGCCCCGGCAGGGGAGTCCTCTGGGGCCAACGTCCTGACTTTC.

This clone appeared once. V usage is TRBV5-6 and J usage is TRBJ1-1; 7 bases line up with TRBD1. J was trimmed by 0 bases and V by 4 bases; bases with no gene match: 6. CDR3 length: 15 residues. Germline lookup yields CDR1 SGHDT and CDR2 YYEEEE. The chain's CDR3 is CASSIRTGMNTEAFF. CDR3 in DNA: TGTGCCAGCAGCATACGGACAGGAATGAACACTGAAGCTTTCTTT.

The chain combines TRBV6-1 with TRBJ2-7; no definite D call. Trimming pared 4 bases from V and 3 bases from J, leaving 10 bases between. The CDR3 spans 13 residues. Germline CDR1 reads MNHNS; CDR2 reads SASEGT. The CDR3 DNA reads as TGTGCCAGCAGTGCTCGGAGAGGCTACGAGCAGTACTTC. Translation gives CASSARRGYEQYF.

The chain uses TRBV4-3 and TRBJ2-6; 7 bases are shared with TRBD1. There are 18 residues in the CDR3. J was trimmed by 0 bases and V by 1 base; bases with no gene match: 6. Germline loops: CDR1 LGHNA, CDR2 YSLEER. The CDR3 protein is CASSQGLGGVSGANVLTF. CDR3 DNA sequence: TGCGCCAGCAGCCAAGGTTTAGGGGGCGTCTCTGGGGCCAACGTCCTGACTTTC.

In DNA form, the CDR3 reads TGCGCCAGCAGCCAGCCTAGGGACAGCAACTATGGCTACACCTTC. It encodes CASSQPRDSNYGYTF. The chain combines TRBV4-1 with TRBJ1-2, with 7 positions matching TRBD1. The CDR3 covers 15 residues. V was pared by 3 bases and J by 2 bases, with 6 bases of the junction left unmatched. Per germline, CDR1 MGHRA and CDR2 YSYEKL.

V is TRBV7-2 and J is TRBJ2-3, with TRBD2 matching over 11 bases. V dropped 3 bases and J dropped 1; count of bases not matched to a gene: 3. CDR1 and CDR2 from the germline V gene are SGHTA and FQGNSA. The CDR3 totals 16 residues. This CDR3 reads CASSFRLAGRTDTQYF. The CDR3 DNA reads TGTGCCAGCAGCTTCCGACTAGCGGGGCGCACAGATACGCAGTATTTT.

This chain connects TRBV2 to TRBJ1-2; 7 nucleotides agree with TRBD1. V lost 4 bases and J lost 5; bases outside the gene matches: 4. Germline CDR1 reads SNHLY; CDR2 reads FYNNEI. The CDR3 length is 13 residues. This chain's CDR3 is CASSVAGGYGYTF. CDR3 sequence (DNA): TGTGCCAGCAGTGTGGCAGGGGGGTATGGCTACACCTTC.

This sequence joins TRBV7-8 and TRBJ2-5; 7 positions match TRBD2. V lost 4 bases, J lost 5 bases, and 1 base stayed unmatched. Germline CDR1 and CDR2: SGHVS and FQNEAQ. This CDR3 is built from 12 residues. The chain's CDR3 is CASSYSGETQYF. CDR3 bases: TGTGCCAGCAGCTATAGCGGGGAGACCCAGTACTTC.

This rearrangement joins TRBV21-1 to TRBJ1-1; the table names TRBD1, a call not compared with the DNA. TRBV21-1 is tagged as a pseudogene. This CDR3 is 18 amino acids long. The CDR3 DNA reads TGTGCCAGCAGCAGGCATCCGGGACAGGGGGTTACGAACACTGAAGCTTTCTTT. Translating it yields CASSRHPGQGVTNTEAFF.

This clone has just one count. J is TRBJ2-5 and V is TRBV7-2, with 7 nucleotides matching TRBD1. The CDR3 is 15 residues long. Germline V CDR1 and CDR2: SGHTA, FQGNSA. The trim removed 5 bases at V and 10 bases at J, leaving 16 bases unmatched. CDR3 residues: CASSPPGTPPGGQYF. DNA for the CDR3: TGTGCCAGCAGCCCCCCCGGGACCCCCCCAGGGGGCCAGTACTTC.

The V gene is TRBV4-1, the J gene TRBJ1-5; D not certain. V shed 2 bases and J shed 7 bases, with 9 bases lying between them. The germline CDR1 and CDR2 sequences are MGHRA and YSYEKL. This CDR3 comprises 13 residues. The CDR3 DNA reads TGCGCCAGCAGCCAAATGGGGAGGCAGCCCCAGCATTTT. This codes for CASSQMGRQPQHF.

V is TRBV11-2 and J is TRBJ1-1; D is unclear. Germline-derived CDR1 and CDR2 are SGHAT and FQNNGV. Trimming removed 5 bases from V and 4 bases from J, with 14 bases in between. This CDR3 spans 14 amino acids. As DNA, the CDR3 is TGTGCCAGCAGCGCCCGTCGAGGGCCCACTGAAGCTTTCTTT. Amino acid sequence: CASSARRGPTEAFF.

This sequence joins TRBV2 and TRBJ2-7; 11 bases agree with TRBD2. V lost 4 bases, J lost 0 bases, and 5 bases stayed unmatched. The germline V gene has CDR1 SNHLY and CDR2 FYNNEI. CDR3 size: 16 residues. DNA for the CDR3: TGTGCCAGCAGTGCAACTAGCGGGGGTCGCTCCTACGAGCAGTACTTC. It is translated as CASSATSGGRSYEQYF.

This chain joins TRBV2 and TRBJ2-3; TRBD2 aligns across 10 bases. CDR1 and CDR2 from the germline V gene are SNHLY and FYNNEI. The CDR3 runs 15 residues. V was clipped by 4 bases and J by 10 bases; unmatched bases: 11. In nucleotides, the CDR3 is TGTGCCAGCAGTGTCTCGGGGACTAGCGCTTCGGCGCAGTATTTT. This codes for CASSVSGTSASAQYF.

V usage is TRBV5-5 and J usage is TRBJ1-6; D might be TRBD1 (6 bases). The CDR3 is 16 amino acids. The germline V gene encodes CDR1 SGHKS and CDR2 YYEKEE (reference sequence). V was clipped by 1 base and J by 6 bases, with 14 bases between them. The CDR3 DNA reads as TGTGCCAGCAGCTTGTCAGGGGCCCCAATTAATTCACCCCTCCACTTT. Amino acids: CASSLSGAPINSPLHF.

Of note for this clone: Other DNA sequences in this specimen translate into the identical CDR3. The CDR3 sequence: CASSSRTGGTEAFF. In DNA, the CDR3 is TGTGCCAGCAGCTCACGGACAGGGGGCACTGAAGCTTTCTTT. The chain uses TRBV7-2 and TRBJ1-1, with 10 nucleotides matching TRBD1. The CDR3 is 14 residues long. Trimming took 4 bases from V and 4 from J; bases not matched to a gene: 3. CDR1 SGHTA and CDR2 FQGNSA come from the germline V gene.

The J gene is TRBJ2-3, the V gene TRBV6-1, with 9 nucleotides matching TRBD2. The CDR3 has 16 amino acids. Germline V CDR1 and CDR2: MNHNS, SASEGT. Losses at the gene ends were 2 bases for V and 2 bases for J; bases not matched to a gene: 5. CDR3 coding DNA: TGTGCCAGCAGTGAACCGACTAGCGGATACACAGATACGCAGTATTTT. This codes for CASSEPTSGYTDTQYF.